This TCR beta chain was recovered during a study of PD-1 blockade in classical Hodgkin lymphoma (dated by TCRdb to the early 2020s). For the wider study: Nivolumab dosing was 3 mg/kg intravenously every 2 weeks, continuing until either disease progression or unacceptable toxicity. The study used CyTOF and TCR beta sequencing to define a peripheral blood immune signature of response to PD-1 blockade in classical Hodgkin lymphoma.

What this sample's time point label stands for: cycle 4 day 1 (C4D1), after more than five weeks of nivolumab. All trial patients had relapsed after autologous stem cell transplantation, with cohorts A, B and C differing in prior brentuximab vedotin exposure. The trial cohort comprised around 60 patients with relapsed/refractory classical Hodgkin lymphoma whose best overall responses were complete response, partial response or progressive disease. In the multi-cohort phase II CheckMate 205 trial, trial patients received single-agent nivolumab. An independent review committee assessed best overall response by applying the 2007 International Working Group response criteria. Trial PBMCs were collected immediately before nivolumab initiation (C1D1) and during therapy at cycle 2 day 1 and cycle 4 day 1. Peripheral blood was collected in 8 mL Vacutainer Cell Preparation Tubes, from which PBMCs were isolated by centrifugation and then cryopreserved.

A distance of 18 bases separates the germline ends of V and J, which lose 0 bases and 2 bases respectively. The CDR3 holds 17 amino acids from the cysteine to the phenylalanine. The only DNA kept is the CDR3, 51 bases in frame from the first base. The germline V gene provides CDR1 SGHRS and CDR2 YFSETQ. The investigation overall reported the following: By C4D1, a significant rise was seen in CD4+ TCR diversity but not in CD8+ TCR diversity (p=0.0027 vs p=0.16), and the rise was most apparent among complete responders (p=0.02). Baseline TCR diversity was reported as lower in newly diagnosed patients than in healthy donors, and lower still in relapsed/refractory patients. Diversity was lower in patients who began nivolumab less than 1 year after ASCT, so these patients were left out of later analyses to avoid confounding by immune reconstitution. Trial patients achieving complete response had baseline diversity similar to newly diagnosed patients, whereas partial responders and progressors had significantly lower diversity. The study was limited to a single clinical trial cohort, and causes of repertoire differences, possibly disease activity or prior therapy, remained undefined.

This clone has only a few counts. Its antigen is not yet known. No clone much larger than this one lies a single base away; base qualities are absent. Genomic DNA was extracted with the Qiagen DNeasy kit from unsorted PBMCs and from negatively selected CD4+ and CD8+ fractions. Using primers that anneal to V and J segments, immunoSEQ multiplex PCR amplified the TCR beta CDR3 regions. A synthetic immune receptor repertoire was used to minimize amplification bias, and any residual bias was removed computationally once sequencing was done. On the study's bioinformatics: Custom Python scripts were used to quantify repertoire diversity as the Shannon entropy index. The unsorted, CD4+ and CD8+ repertoires were each analyzed separately, with the exception of combined analyses, where CD4+ and CD8+ sequences were merged in silico. Clonal expansion was defined as at least a 2-fold frequency increase after treatment relative to C1D1, with a pseudocount of 0.5 for undetected baseline clones. Singleton clones were defined as clones with 0 or 1 copy at C1D1, and non-singleton clones were defined as clones with 2 or more copies. Clones expanded in unsorted samples were annotated as CD4+, CD8+ or unknown by matching protein sequences in sorted samples from the same patient. Wilcoxon tests on paired samples were used to test diversity changes from C1D1 to C4D1. In its TCRdb copy, this immuneACCESS table keeps in-frame sequences only and misses some clones. Where compared with another copy, unresolved V genes explain less than half of these, and the others have no known cause. V and J calls and clone size follow that table, whereas D and trimming were derived from the DNA. The sample table lists about 46,000 clones, about 80% of them with a count of one. The top ten constitute 12% of the sample.

The source material was peripheral blood mononuclear cells (PBMCs), sampled before the fourth cycle of nivolumab. The origin of this receptor is a human donor with classical Hodgkin lymphoma. The rearranged chain carries TRBV5-1 and TRBJ2-7; 5 matching bases give a weak D call of TRBD1. The CDR3: CASSLVPPGHKTYEQYF. The DNA sequence follows: TGCGCCAGCAGCTTGGTGCCTCCAGGGCATAAAACCTACGAGCAGTACTTC.